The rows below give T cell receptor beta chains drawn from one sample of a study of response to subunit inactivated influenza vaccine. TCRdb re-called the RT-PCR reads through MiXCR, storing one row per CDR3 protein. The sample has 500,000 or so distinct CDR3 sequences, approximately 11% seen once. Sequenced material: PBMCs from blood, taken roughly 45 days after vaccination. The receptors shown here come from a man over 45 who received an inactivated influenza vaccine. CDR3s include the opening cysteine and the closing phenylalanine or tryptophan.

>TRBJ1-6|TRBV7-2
CASSPHSGSSPLHF
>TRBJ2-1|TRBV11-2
CASSFLRGPEQFF
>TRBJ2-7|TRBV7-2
CASSPRGLAAYEQYF
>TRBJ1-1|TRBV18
CASSPRRPHNEAFF
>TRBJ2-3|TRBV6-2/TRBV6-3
CASSAYRAPRTDTQYF
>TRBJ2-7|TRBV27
CASSARQGYSYEQYF
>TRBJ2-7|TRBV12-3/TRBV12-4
CASRLSGTSGYEQYF
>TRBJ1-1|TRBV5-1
CASRSMNRVDTEAFF
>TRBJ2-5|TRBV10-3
CAVTGGKSETQYF
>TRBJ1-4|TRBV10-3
CAISEDLTGEKLFF
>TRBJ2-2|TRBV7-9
CASSSYGTGELFF
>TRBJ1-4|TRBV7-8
CASSPREGANEKLFF
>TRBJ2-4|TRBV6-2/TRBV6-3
CASSYSAVTNIQYF
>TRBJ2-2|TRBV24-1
CATSGSGLNTGELFF
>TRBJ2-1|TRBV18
CASSELREVEQFF
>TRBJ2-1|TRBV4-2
CASSETSGGAYEQFF
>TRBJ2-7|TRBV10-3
CAISVGGSGYEQYF
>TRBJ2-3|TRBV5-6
CASSPVPGSEHTQYF
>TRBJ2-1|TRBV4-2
CASSQGSGRYNEQFF
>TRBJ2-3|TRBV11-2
CASSLDLDFMQYF
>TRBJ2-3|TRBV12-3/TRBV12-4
CASSDRGPKGTDTQYF
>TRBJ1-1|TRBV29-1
CSVPSGSTEAFF
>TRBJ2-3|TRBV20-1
CSAPPIPGRASTDTQYF
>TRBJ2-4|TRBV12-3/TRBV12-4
CASSRGGTQLNIQYF
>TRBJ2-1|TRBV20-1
CGAPDPSGYSSYNEQFF
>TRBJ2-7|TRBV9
CASSVEGGRAYEQYF